Listed below are T cell receptor beta chains from one sample, sequenced in a study of early T cells in non-severe SARS-CoV-2 infection. TCRdb reprocessed the 5' RACE reads with MiXCR, giving one entry per CDR3 protein. The sample lists fewer than 50,000 distinct CDR3 sequences; around 6% were seen once. Sequencing was performed on whole blood, taken at baseline. These receptors originate from an adult who was a healthcare worker with PCR-confirmed SARS-CoV-2 infection or an uninfected control (not recorded which). Both conserved end residues are part of each CDR3. The D gene is left open where the match is weak. The size of a clone is reported for some rows only, either as once, few or many, or as a class for expanded clones.

abundance,v_gene,d_gene,j_gene,CDR3nt,CDR3aa
NA,TRBV3-1,NA,TRBJ2-7,TGTGCCAGCAGCCACACACCGGGACTCGCCTTTCACGAGCAGTACTTC,CASSHTPGLAFHEQYF
many,TRBV11-2,NA,TRBJ1-5,TGTGCCAGCAGCCGGGACCAAAATCAGCCCCAGCATTTT,CASSRDQNQPQHF
many,TRBV20-1,NA,TRBJ2-4,TGCAGTGCTAGGGGTGGGGAAAACATTCAGTACTTC,CSARGGENIQYF
many,TRBV5-6,NA,TRBJ1-5,TGTGCCAGCAGCTTGGGTGTTCCCGACGTCCCTGCTCAGCCCCAGCATTTT,CASSLGVPDVPAQPQHF
few,TRBV6-2/TRBV6-3,NA,TRBJ1-1,TGTGCCAGCAGTAAGGTCGGGGCTCAAGCTTTCTTT,CASSKVGAQAFF
NA,TRBV6-1,TRBD2,TRBJ2-7,TGTGCCAGCCTTATTCCAGCGGGAGCCTCCTACGAGCAGTACTTC,CASLIPAGASYEQYF
few,TRBV7-2,TRBD1,TRBJ2-3,TGTGCCACTGGGACAGACCTTGGAGCAGATACGCAGTATTTT,CATGTDLGADTQYF
few,TRBV24-1,NA,TRBJ2-3,TGTGCCACCTGCCAGTTTCTCCGGGACAACAACACAGATACGCAGTATTTT,CATCQFLRDNNTDTQYF
many,TRBV10-3,NA,TRBJ1-2,TGTGCCATCACGTCCGGGGACGGTGGCTACACCTTC,CAITSGDGGYTF
many,TRBV30,TRBD1,TRBJ2-2,TGTGCCTGGAGTCGATCTCCAGGGGGCAGAGACACCGGGGAGCTGTTTTTT,CAWSRSPGGRDTGELFF
many,TRBV5-5,TRBD1,TRBJ1-2,TGTGCCAGCAGCTTTTATGCCCGGACAGGGGGCGGTGGATATGGCTACACCTTC,CASSFYARTGGGGYGYTF
few,TRBV27,NA,TRBJ1-2,TGTGCCAGCAGTCCCCAGAGGCGGCAAAACTATGGCTACACCTTC,CASSPQRRQNYGYTF
NA,TRBV6-8,NA,TRBJ1-4,TGTGCCAGCAGTTACAGTTTGGGTTTGAATCTAAACCCTAAGGAAGGTGAAAAACTGTTTTTT,CASSYSLGLNLNPKEGEKLFF
many,TRBV20-1,TRBD1,TRBJ1-1,TGCAGTGCTCAACAGGGGACTGAAGCTTTCTTT,CSAQQGTEAFF
NA,TRBV12-3/TRBV12-4,TRBD2,TRBJ2-2,TGTGCCAGCAGTCACTCTCCTAGCGGGGTGAACACCGGGGAGCTGTTTTTT,CASSHSPSGVNTGELFF
few,TRBV9,TRBD1,TRBJ1-5,TGTGCCAGCAGTTTGCGGGACAGGGTCAATCAGCCCCAGCATTTT,CASSLRDRVNQPQHF
few,TRBV11-2,NA,TRBJ2-7,TGTGCCAGCAGCCTTGAAGGGCAGGTCCAGTACTTC,CASSLEGQVQYF
few,TRBV20-1,NA,TRBJ2-7,TGCAGTGCTACAGACAGAGCCTACGAGCAGTACTTC,CSATDRAYEQYF
NA,TRBV7-2,TRBD1,TRBJ1-2,TGTGCCAGCAGCAACGACAGGGGGCATAATGGCTACACCTTC,CASSNDRGHNGYTF
NA,TRBV12-3/TRBV12-4,TRBD1,TRBJ2-6,TGTGCCAGCGGTCTGTCTTCAGGGGGTGACTCTGGGGCCAACGTCCTGACTTTC,CASGLSSGGDSGANVLTF
many,TRBV20-1,NA,TRBJ2-7,TGCAGTGCTACCCAGGCCTACGAGCAGTACTTC,CSATQAYEQYF
many,TRBV6-5,NA,TRBJ1-1,TGTGCCAGCAGGTACGGAGGGCTGAGGGCCACTGAAGCTTTCTTT,CASRYGGLRATEAFF
many,TRBV7-9,TRBD1,TRBJ1-5,TGTGCCAGCAGCTTAGACGACAGGGGAAGCAATCAGCCCCAGCATTTT,CASSLDDRGSNQPQHF
many,TRBV7-9,NA,TRBJ2-3,TGTGCCAGCAGCTTAGCGCTTGGTACGTCAGATACGCAGTATTTT,CASSLALGTSDTQYF
few,TRBV6-2/TRBV6-3,TRBD1,TRBJ1-2,TGTGCCAGCAGTTACTTCGGACAGGGAGGCTATGACTATGGCTACACCTTC,CASSYFGQGGYDYGYTF
many,TRBV6-1,NA,TRBJ1-5,TGTGCCAGCGGGTATAGCAATCAGCCCCAGCATTTT,CASGYSNQPQHF
many,TRBV6-2/TRBV6-3,NA,TRBJ2-7,TGTGCCAGCTCTAGAGGTGGGGGAAACGAGCAGTACTTC,CASSRGGGNEQYF
many,TRBV7-9,NA,TRBJ2-7,TGTGCCAGCAGCCCCGTATCGTTACCAGCCTACGAGCAGTACTTC,CASSPVSLPAYEQYF
NA,TRBV11-2,TRBD2,TRBJ2-5,TGTGCCAGCAGCTCCAGCGGGGGGGCCCTCCAGGAGACCCAGTACTTC,CASSSSGGALQETQYF
few,TRBV12-3/TRBV12-4,TRBD1,TRBJ2-7,TGTGCCAGCAGCACCGGGACAGGGCGATCCGAGCAGTACTTC,CASSTGTGRSEQYF
many,TRBV9,NA,TRBJ1-2,TGTGCCAGCAGCCCGACGGACAAGAACTATGGCTACACCTTC,CASSPTDKNYGYTF
many,TRBV15,NA,TRBJ1-2,TGTGCCACCAGCAGTTGGGAGGGGCACTATGGCTACACCTTC,CATSSWEGHYGYTF
many,TRBV15,TRBD1,TRBJ1-6,TGTGCCACCAGCAACGACAGGGGAAATTCACCCCTCCACTTT,CATSNDRGNSPLHF
once,TRBV4-2,NA,TRBJ2-3,TGTGCCAGCAGCCCGGGAGCTAGCTTTCGCACAGATACGCAGTATTTT,CASSPGASFRTDTQYF
many,TRBV20-1,NA,TRBJ2-1,TGCAGTGCTAAGGGACTCCAGAGCTCCTACAATGAGCAGTTCTTC,CSAKGLQSSYNEQFF
many,TRBV10-3,NA,TRBJ1-1,TGTGCCATCAGTGACGACCGCAGGGTGAACACTGAAGCTTTCTTT,CAISDDRRVNTEAFF
few,TRBV7-3,TRBD2,TRBJ2-5,TGTGCCAGCAGCCCAACGGGACTAGCCCAGGAGACCCAGTACTTC,CASSPTGLAQETQYF
NA,TRBV9,TRBD2,TRBJ2-5,TGTGCCAGCAGCGTAGTGGGTAGCGGGTCCCAAGAGACCCAGTACTTC,CASSVVGSGSQETQYF
NA,TRBV29-1,NA,TRBJ2-3,TGCAGCGTGGGGACTAGCACAGATACGCAGTATTTT,CSVGTSTDTQYF
many,TRBV7-3,NA,TRBJ1-2,TGTGCCAGCAGCTTAGGGGGCAGTTCTAACTATGGCTACACCTTC,CASSLGGSSNYGYTF
many,TRBV5-1,TRBD1,TRBJ2-7,TGCGCCAGCAGCCTGGACAGGGACGAGCAGTACTTC,CASSLDRDEQYF
few,TRBV18,TRBD1,TRBJ2-2,TGTGCCAGCTCACCACAGGGACAGTCCACCGGGGAGCTGTTTTTT,CASSPQGQSTGELFF
many,TRBV30,NA,TRBJ1-6,TGTGCCTGGAGCCCAGCGCAGGGGACGGTTAATTCACCCCTCCACTTT,CAWSPAQGTVNSPLHF
many,TRBV4-3,NA,TRBJ1-1,TGCGCCAGCAGCCAAGAAGGCGGGGAAGGAGCTTTCTTT,CASSQEGGEGAFF
many,TRBV11-2,TRBD1,TRBJ1-4,TGTGCCAGCAGCTTATCACGGACAGGGCCCCTACCTGGCGAAAAACTGTTTTTT,CASSLSRTGPLPGEKLFF